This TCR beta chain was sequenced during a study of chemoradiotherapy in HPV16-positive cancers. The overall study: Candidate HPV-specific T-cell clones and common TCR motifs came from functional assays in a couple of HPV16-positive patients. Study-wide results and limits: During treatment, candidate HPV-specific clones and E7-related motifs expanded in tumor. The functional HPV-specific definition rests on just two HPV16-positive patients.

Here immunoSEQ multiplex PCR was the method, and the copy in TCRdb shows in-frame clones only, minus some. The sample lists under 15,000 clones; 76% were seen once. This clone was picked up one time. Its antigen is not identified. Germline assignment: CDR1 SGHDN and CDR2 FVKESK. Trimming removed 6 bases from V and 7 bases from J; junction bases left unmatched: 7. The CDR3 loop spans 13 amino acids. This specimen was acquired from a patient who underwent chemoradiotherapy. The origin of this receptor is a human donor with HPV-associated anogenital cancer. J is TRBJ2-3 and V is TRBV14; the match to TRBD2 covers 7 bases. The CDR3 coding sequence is TGTGCCAGCAGTCCTTCGGGGGGAAATACGCAGTATTTT. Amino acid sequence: CASSPSGGNTQYF.